A single sample gave rise to the 26 T cell receptor beta chains below, sequenced in a study of T-cell reconstitution after alpha-beta-depleted transplantation in children. As it was prepared, the TCRbeta library received unique molecular identifiers. Via MiXCR, TCRdb re-called the PCR reads, giving one row per CDR3 protein. Here the sample spans a few hundred thousand distinct CDR3 sequences, approximately 9.9% being singletons. The sequencing used PBMCs from the stem cell graft donor, collected from the stem cell graft. These receptors originate from a human donor who donated a stem cell graft to a child with SCID.

In this sample, this clonotype turned up many times. This chain uses TRBV5-1 with TRBJ2-3, with D maybe TRBD1 (5 bases). CDR1 and CDR2 (germline): SGHRS, YFSETQ. This CDR3 is built from 14 residues. The ends were cut back, 2 bases at V and 4 bases at J, with 11 bases in the middle. The DNA of the CDR3 is TGCGCCAGCAGCTTCCGAGGCAGGGCAGATACGCAGTATTTT. Translated: CASSFRGRADTQYF.

This clonotype has only a few counts. The rearrangement uses TRBV11-3 and TRBJ2-2; D possibly matches TRBD1 or TRBD2 (5 bases each). V lost 0 bases and J 0 bases, leaving 11 bases between the germline ends. Germline values: CDR1 SGHNT, CDR2 YENEEA. The CDR3 consists of 17 residues. DNA of the CDR3: TGTGCCAGCAGCTTAGATCGTTGGGGGACGAACACCGGGGAGCTGTTTTTT. Translating it yields CASSLDRWGTNTGELFF.

This clonotype has just a few counts. The V gene is TRBV15, the J gene TRBJ1-3; TRBD1 is a possible D gene (5 bases). This CDR3 contains 19 residues. V was clipped by 1 base and J by 0 bases, with 19 bases between them. The germline CDR1 and CDR2 sequences are LNHNV and YYDKDF (reference sequence). CDR3 in DNA: TGTGCCACCAGCAGAGTGGGGGTCCTGGGATCTAACTCTGGAAACACCATATATTTT. It specifies CATSRVGVLGSNSGNTIYF. Supplemented by reference TRBV15 and TRBJ1-3, the full variable domain reads DAMVIQNPRYQVTQFGKPVTLSCSQTLNHNVMYWYQQKSSQAPKLLFHYYDKDFNNEADTPDNFQSRRPNTSFCFLDIRSPGLGDTAMYLCATSRVGVLGSNSGNTIYFGEGSWLTVV.

This clonotype was found many times. The rearrangement joins TRBV6-5 to TRBJ1-6; D is ambiguous. The CDR3 length is 17 residues. V was trimmed by 2 bases and J by 5 bases, leaving 16 bases between them. Looked up from germline, CDR1 is MNHEY and CDR2 is SVGAGI. CDR3 residues: CASSYDSMPGDNSPLHF. The CDR3 nucleotides read TGTGCCAGCAGTTACGACTCTATGCCCGGGGATAATTCACCCCTCCACTTT.

This clonotype was detected ten times or more. The CDR3 bases are TGCAGTGCTACGAAAGGGGGACTCAATGAAAAACTGTTTTTT. As protein: CSATKGGLNEKLFF. The gene calls are TRBV20-1 and TRBJ1-4; possibly TRBD1 for D (6 bases). Germline assignment: CDR1 DFQATT and CDR2 SNEGSKA (reference sequence). The V gene lost 4 bases and the J gene lost 5 bases, with 14 bases spanning the gap. The CDR3 sequence is 14 residues long.

This clonotype appeared many times. This chain links TRBV5-8 with TRBJ2-5; 10 positions match TRBD1. After removal of 4 bases from V and 1 base from J, the junction contained 7 bases not matched to a gene. Germline values: CDR1 SGHTS, CDR2 YDEGEE. The CDR3 runs to 16 residues. The CDR3 nucleotides are TGTGCCAGCAGCCGTAGGGGACAGGGGCCCCAAGAGACCCAGTACTTC. The encoded protein is CASSRRGQGPQETQYF.

This clonotype appeared many times. The rearrangement uses TRBV27 and TRBJ2-3; weak D call: TRBD1 (6 bases). The V end lost 5 bases, the J end lost 4 bases, and 13 bases lay between the germline ends. Germline values: CDR1 MNHEY, CDR2 SMNVEV (reference sequence). The CDR3 extends over 14 amino acids. CDR3 DNA sequence: TGTGCCAGCAGTCTGTGGCGACAGGCAGATACGCAGTATTTT. It codes for CASSLWRQADTQYF.

This clonotype was found a few times. V is TRBV2 and J is TRBJ1-1; the D gene is possibly TRBD1 (6 bases). Per germline, CDR1 SNHLY and CDR2 FYNNEI. Between the trimmed V and J ends, which lost 6 bases and 0 bases, there was a span of 8 bases. The CDR3 contains 13 residues. The CDR3 is CASRYRVNTEAFF. CDR3 bases: TGTGCCAGCAGATACAGGGTGAACACTGAAGCTTTCTTT.

Here the CDR3 reads CASSPRWGGEAEQFF. The CDR3 nucleotides read TGCGCCAGCAGCCCGAGGTGGGGGGGCGAGGCTGAGCAGTTCTTC. The chain recombines TRBV5-1 with TRBJ2-1; TRBD2 might be the D (7 bases). V lost 4 bases to trimming and J lost 9 bases, with 20 bases between them. This CDR3 contains 15 residues. Germline V gene sequence: CDR1 SGHRS, CDR2 YFSETQ.

This clonotype has ten or more counts. V and J are TRBV5-1 and TRBJ1-1, with D unclear. Germline values: CDR1 SGHRS, CDR2 YFSETQ. The CDR3 loop spans 15 amino acids. Trimming removed 0 bases from V and 0 bases from J, with 9 bases in between. CDR3 loop: CASSLAGHMNTEAFF. The CDR3 region has the DNA TGCGCCAGCAGCTTGGCCGGCCACATGAACACTGAAGCTTTCTTT. Full variable domain (missing parts from reference TRBV5-1 and TRBJ1-1): KAGVTQTPRYLIKTRGQQVTLSCSPISGHRSVSWYQQTPGQGLQFLFEYFSETQRNKGNFPGRFSGRQFSNSRSEMNVSTLELGDSALYLCASSLAGHMNTEAFFGQGTRLTVV.

This clonotype was observed many times. This sequence joins TRBV7-2 and TRBJ1-2, with D possibly being TRBD1 (6 bases). Per the germline V gene, CDR1 is SGHTA and CDR2 is FQGNSA. V was trimmed by 2 bases and J by 4 bases, leaving 11 bases between them. CDR3 length: 14 amino acids. CDR3 bases: TGTGCCAGCAGCTTATGGCAGGGGTTCTATGGCTACACCTTC. Its protein product is CASSLWQGFYGYTF.

The CDR3 DNA reads as TGCAGTGCTAGAAAAGGGTACAGGAATAATGAAAAACTGTTTTTT. Protein sequence: CSARKGYRNNEKLFF. The rearrangement links TRBV20-1 to TRBJ1-4; tentative D call: TRBD1 (5 bases). Germline values: CDR1 DFQATT, CDR2 SNEGSKA (reference sequence). Trimming took off 2 bases at V and 4 bases at J, with 14 bases between the two ends. The CDR3 has 15 amino acids.

This clonotype was seen at least ten times. The chain combines TRBV20-1 with TRBJ1-5; D might be TRBD1 (6 bases). CDR3 length equals 17 residues. V was shortened by 5 bases and J by 1 base, with 21 bases between the two germline ends. Germline V lookup: CDR1 DFQATT, CDR2 SNEGSKA (reference sequence). The CDR3: CSAQGGGYPLSNQPQHF. CDR3 DNA sequence: TGCAGTGCTCAGGGCGGGGGCTACCCCTTAAGCAATCAGCCCCAGCATTTT.

As regards this clonotype: Just one base apart from a much larger clone, this may be a read error. This CDR3 fails to terminate in the conserved phenylalanine or tryptophan, so it likely reflects a read error. The chain uses TRBV7-2 and TRBJ2-5, with D perhaps TRBD1 (5 bases). CDR1 is SGHTA and CDR2 is FQGNSA in the germline V gene. V lost 4 bases and J lost 5, with 11 bases in between. This CDR3 spans 13 amino acids. The CDR3 DNA reads TGTGCCAGCAGCTCCAGGGCTGGCGAGACCCAGTACCTC. The encoded protein is CASSSRAGETQYL.

This clonotype was recorded at least ten times. V and J are TRBV7-3 and TRBJ2-3; 7 positions agree with TRBD2. Germline assignment: CDR1 SGHTA and CDR2 FQGTGA. The CDR3 sequence is 14 residues long. Trimming took 0 bases from V and 9 from J; bases not matched to a gene: 6. CDR3 sequence: CASSLTGTTVTQYF. The DNA for the CDR3 is TGTGCCAGCAGCTTAACGGGGACTACCGTCACGCAGTATTTT.

This clonotype was observed many times. The rearrangement links TRBV7-2 to TRBJ1-1; D remains unclear. CDR1 is SGHTA, CDR2 FQGNSA, per germline. The CDR3 is 11 residues long. The ends were cut back, 3 bases at V and 3 bases at J, with 2 bases in the middle. The CDR3 nucleotides read TGTGCCAGCAGCTTCTACACTGAAGCTTTCTTT. This encodes CASSFYTEAFF.

The sample holds many counts of this clonotype. This chain joins TRBV5-1 and TRBJ2-1; TRBD1 agrees at 7 bases. This CDR3 comprises 15 residues. Losses at the gene ends were 2 bases for V and 8 bases for J; bases not matched to a gene: 10. Germline V gives CDR1 SGHRS, CDR2 YFSETQ. The CDR3, as DNA: TGCGCCAGCAGCTTAGATAGGGGGCTGACGGATGAGCAGTTCTTC. Translation: CASSLDRGLTDEQFF. The variable domain in full, with the rest retrieved from reference TRBV5-1 and TRBJ2-1, is KAGVTQTPRYLIKTRGQQVTLSCSPISGHRSVSWYQQTPGQGLQFLFEYFSETQRNKGNFPGRFSGRQFSNSRSEMNVSTLELGDSALYLCASSLDRGLTDEQFFGPGTRLTVL.

This clonotype was observed many times. The chain is built from TRBV9 and TRBJ2-2; no clear D. The V and J ends lost 0 bases and 5 bases respectively, with 8 bases between them. The germline V gene encodes CDR1 SGDLS and CDR2 YYNGEE. The CDR3 runs 14 residues. This chain's CDR3 is CASSVVFGTGELFF. For the CDR3, the DNA is TGTGCCAGCAGCGTAGTTTTTGGGACCGGGGAGCTGTTTTTT.

This clonotype was found many times. The chain employs TRBV7-3 and TRBJ2-1; D might be TRBD2 (7 bases). Germline CDR1 SGHTA, CDR2 FQGTGA. V lost 5 bases to trimming and J lost 2 bases, with 16 bases between them. The CDR3 spans 16 residues. The CDR3 DNA reads TGTGCCAGCAGCCCTTCCCCGGGGGGCCCCTACAATGAGCAGTTCTTC. Translating gives CASSPSPGGPYNEQFF. Full variable domain (remainder filled in from reference TRBV7-3 and TRBJ2-1): GAGVSQTPSNKVTEKGKYVELRCDPISGHTALYWYRQSLGQGPEFLIYFQGTGAADDSGLPNDRFFAVRPEGSVSTLKIQRTERGDSAVYLCASSPSPGGPYNEQFFGPGTRLTVL.

This clonotype was observed at least ten times. The chain has TRBV6-5 and TRBJ2-3; D unclear. The germline CDR1 and CDR2 sequences are MNHEY and SVGAGI. V was trimmed by 7 bases and J by 0 bases, leaving 11 bases between them. This CDR3 has 14 residues. The CDR3 reads CASTWTRSTDTQYF. The CDR3 DNA is TGTGCCAGCACTTGGACCCGGAGCACAGATACGCAGTATTTT.

This clonotype has only a few counts. This chain connects TRBV4-2 to TRBJ1-4; D perhaps matches TRBD1 (5 bases). Germline CDR1 is LGHNA and CDR2 is YNFKEQ. The germline V and J ends were trimmed by 3 bases and 3 bases, with 11 bases remaining between them. This CDR3 has 15 residues. The CDR3 bases are TGTGCCAGCAGCCACCCCGGGGGAGCTAATGAAAAACTGTTTTTT. It codes for CASSHPGGANEKLFF.

The sample holds many counts of this clonotype. This sequence joins TRBV15 and TRBJ2-5; maybe TRBD1 (5 bases). Germline V lookup: CDR1 LNHNV, CDR2 YYDKDF (reference sequence). The CDR3 is made up of 14 amino acids. The V end lost 1 base, the J end lost 2 bases, and 8 bases lay between the germline ends. In nucleotides, the CDR3 is TGTGCCACCAGCAGAGGACAGATACAAGAGACCCAGTACTTC. Its protein product is CATSRGQIQETQYF. Combining the CDR3 with reference TRBV15 and TRBJ2-5 gives the whole variable domain DAMVIQNPRYQVTQFGKPVTLSCSQTLNHNVMYWYQQKSSQAPKLLFHYYDKDFNNEADTPDNFQSRRPNTSFCFLDIRSPGLGDTAMYLCATSRGQIQETQYFGPGTRLLVL.

This clonotype was picked up many times. The V and J genes are TRBV27 and TRBJ2-7; weak D call: TRBD1 (5 bases). V gave up 5 bases and J gave up 4 bases, with 18 bases separating them. This CDR3 comprises 15 residues. Looked up from germline, CDR1 is MNHEY and CDR2 is SMNVEV (reference sequence). The DNA for the CDR3 is TGTGCCAGCAGTCCAAGACAGTGGTATGATTACGAGCAGTACTTC. It specifies CASSPRQWYDYEQYF.

The table lists this clonotype with many counts. This chain connects TRBV20-1 to TRBJ1-2; D is ambiguous. Germline V gene data show CDR1 as DFQATT and CDR2 as SNEGSKA (reference sequence). V lost 3 bases and J lost 2, with 16 bases in between. The CDR3 has 15 residues. CDR3: CSASSEGSQNYGYTF. In DNA, the CDR3 is TGCAGTGCTAGCTCGGAAGGTTCCCAAAACTATGGCTACACCTTC.

The chain recombines TRBV7-9 with TRBJ2-3; D perhaps matches TRBD2 (7 bases). CDR3 length: 15 amino acids. Germline assignment: CDR1 SEHNR and CDR2 FQNEAQ (reference sequence). Trimming left V 2 bases short and J 5 bases short, with 14 bases between. This CDR3 is CASSLTRGAVDTQYF. The CDR3 DNA is TGTGCCAGCAGCTTAACTCGGGGGGCCGTAGATACGCAGTATTTT.

CDR3 bases: TGTGCCAGCAGCTTCAGTAACACACACGTGGGCAACACCGGGGAGCTGTTTTTT. Amino acid sequence: CASSFSNTHVGNTGELFF. This rearrangement joins TRBV11-2 to TRBJ2-2; D remains unclear. The V end lost 3 bases, the J end lost 2 bases, and 19 bases lay between the germline ends. Germline-derived CDR1 and CDR2 are SGHAT and FQNNGV. This CDR3 spans 18 amino acids.